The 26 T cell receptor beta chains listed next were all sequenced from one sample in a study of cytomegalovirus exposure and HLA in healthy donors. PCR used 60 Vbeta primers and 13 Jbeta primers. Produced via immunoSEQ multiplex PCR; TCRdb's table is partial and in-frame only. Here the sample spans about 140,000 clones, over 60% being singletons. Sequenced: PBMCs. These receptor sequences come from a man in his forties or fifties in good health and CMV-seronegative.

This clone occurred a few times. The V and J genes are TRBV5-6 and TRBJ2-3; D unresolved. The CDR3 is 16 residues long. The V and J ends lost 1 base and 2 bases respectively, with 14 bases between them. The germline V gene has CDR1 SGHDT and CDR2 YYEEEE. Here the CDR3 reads CASSLNIRGTTDTQYF. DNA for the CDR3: TGTGCCAGCAGCTTGAATATCCGCGGAACCACAGATACGCAGTATTTT.

The CDR3 protein is CASIPGFPGLRNEQFF. DNA for the CDR3: TGTGCCAGCATCCCGGGGTTTCCAGGTCTGAGAAATGAGCAGTTCTTC. The chain carries TRBV6-6 and TRBJ2-1; perhaps TRBD2 as D (5 bases). CDR3 length equals 16 residues. Looked up from germline, CDR1 is MNHNY and CDR2 is SVGAGI (reference sequence). V was cut by 7 bases and J by 7 bases, with 23 bases left in between.

CDR3 in DNA: TGTGCCAGTAGTGTACAGGGAAAGGGGGACAATGAGCAGTTCTTC. Amino acids: CASSVQGKGDNEQFF. The chain combines TRBV19 with TRBJ2-1, with a possible D match to TRBD1 (6 bases). Germline values: CDR1 LNHDA, CDR2 SQIVND (reference sequence). The V and J ends lost 5 bases and 5 bases respectively, with 16 bases between them. The CDR3 has 15 amino acids.

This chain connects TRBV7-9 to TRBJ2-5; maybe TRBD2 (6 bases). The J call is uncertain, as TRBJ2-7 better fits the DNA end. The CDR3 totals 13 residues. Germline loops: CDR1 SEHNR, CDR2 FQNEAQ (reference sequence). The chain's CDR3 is CARRPGVSYEQYF. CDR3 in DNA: TGTGCCAGACGTCCGGGGGTATCCTACGAGCAGTACTTC.

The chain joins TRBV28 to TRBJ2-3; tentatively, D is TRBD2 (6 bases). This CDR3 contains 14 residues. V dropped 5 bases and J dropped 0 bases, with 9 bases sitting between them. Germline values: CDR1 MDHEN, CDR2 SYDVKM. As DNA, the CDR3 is TGTGCCAGCAGTCGGGGGACTAGCACAGATACGCAGTATTTT. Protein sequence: CASSRGTSTDTQYF.

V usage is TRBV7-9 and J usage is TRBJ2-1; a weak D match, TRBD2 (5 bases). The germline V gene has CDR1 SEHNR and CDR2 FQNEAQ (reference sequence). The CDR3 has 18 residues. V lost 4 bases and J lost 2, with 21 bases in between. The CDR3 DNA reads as TGTGCCAGCAGCTCTCCGTCGCGGACGGAGGCGCCCTACAATGAGCAGTTCTTC. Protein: CASSSPSRTEAPYNEQFF.

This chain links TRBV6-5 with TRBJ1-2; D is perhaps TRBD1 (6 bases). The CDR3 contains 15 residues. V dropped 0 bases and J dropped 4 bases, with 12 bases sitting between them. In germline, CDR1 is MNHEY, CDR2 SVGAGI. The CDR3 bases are TGTGCCAGCAGTTACTCCCTACAGGGAATCTATGGCTACACCTTC. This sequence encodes CASSYSLQGIYGYTF.

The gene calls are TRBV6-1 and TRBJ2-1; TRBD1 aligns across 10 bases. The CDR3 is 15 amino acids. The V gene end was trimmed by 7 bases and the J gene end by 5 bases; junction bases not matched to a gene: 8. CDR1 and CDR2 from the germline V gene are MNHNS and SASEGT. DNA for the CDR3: TGTGCCAGCATTTGGACAGGGGGTGGCCACAATGAGCAGTTCTTC. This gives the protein CASIWTGGGHNEQFF.

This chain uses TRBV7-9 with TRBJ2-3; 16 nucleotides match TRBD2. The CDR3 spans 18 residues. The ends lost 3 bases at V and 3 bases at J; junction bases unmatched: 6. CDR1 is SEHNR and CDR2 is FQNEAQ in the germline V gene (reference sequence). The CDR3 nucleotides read TGTGCCAGCAGCTTGGGACTAGCGGGAGGGCCTGGGACAGATACGCAGTATTTT. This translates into CASSLGLAGGPGTDTQYF.

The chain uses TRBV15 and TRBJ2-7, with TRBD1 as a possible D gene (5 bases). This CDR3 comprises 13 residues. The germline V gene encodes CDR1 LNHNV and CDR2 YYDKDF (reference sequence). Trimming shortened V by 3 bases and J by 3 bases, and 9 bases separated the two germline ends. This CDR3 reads CATSSSRDYEQYF. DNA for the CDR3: TGTGCCACCAGCAGTTCCAGGGACTACGAGCAGTACTTC.

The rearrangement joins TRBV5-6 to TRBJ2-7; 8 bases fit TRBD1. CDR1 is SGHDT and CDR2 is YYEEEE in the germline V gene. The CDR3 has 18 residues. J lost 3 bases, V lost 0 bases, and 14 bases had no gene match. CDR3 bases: TGTGCCAGCAGCTTGGCCGGGGTTGGGCGACAGGGGTACTACGAGCAGTACTTC. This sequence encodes CASSLAGVGRQGYYEQYF.

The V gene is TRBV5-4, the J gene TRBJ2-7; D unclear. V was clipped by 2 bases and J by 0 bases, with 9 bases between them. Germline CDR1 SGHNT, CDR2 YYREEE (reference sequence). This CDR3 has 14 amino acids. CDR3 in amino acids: CASSLTWSSYEQYF. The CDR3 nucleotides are TGTGCCAGCAGCTTAACATGGAGCTCCTACGAGCAGTACTTC.

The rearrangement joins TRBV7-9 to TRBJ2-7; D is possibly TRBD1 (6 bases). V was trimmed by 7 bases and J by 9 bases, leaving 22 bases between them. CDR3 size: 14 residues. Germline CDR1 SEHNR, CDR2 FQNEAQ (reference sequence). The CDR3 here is CASTDSDRIARQYF. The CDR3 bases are TGTGCCAGCACCGACTCGGACAGAATAGCCCGGCAGTACTTC.

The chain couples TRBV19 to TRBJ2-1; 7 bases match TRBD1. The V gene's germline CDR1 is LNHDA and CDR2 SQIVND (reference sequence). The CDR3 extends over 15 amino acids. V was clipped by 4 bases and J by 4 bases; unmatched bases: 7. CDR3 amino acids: CASSKAQGFYNEQFF. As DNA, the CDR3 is TGTGCCAGTAGTAAGGCACAGGGGTTTTACAATGAGCAGTTCTTC.

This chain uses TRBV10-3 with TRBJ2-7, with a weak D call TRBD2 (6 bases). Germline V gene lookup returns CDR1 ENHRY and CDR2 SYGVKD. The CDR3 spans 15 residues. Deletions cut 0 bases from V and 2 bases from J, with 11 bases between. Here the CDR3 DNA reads TGTGCCATCAGTGAGTCCGGTAGCGGAGCCTACGAGCAGTACTTC. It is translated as CAISESGSGAYEQYF.

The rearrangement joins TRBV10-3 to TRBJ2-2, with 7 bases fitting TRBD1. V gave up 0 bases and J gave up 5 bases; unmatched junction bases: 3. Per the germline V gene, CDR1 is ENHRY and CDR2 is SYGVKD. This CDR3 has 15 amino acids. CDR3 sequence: CAISESGGLTGELFF. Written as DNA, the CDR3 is TGTGCCATCAGTGAGTCAGGGGGCTTGACCGGGGAGCTGTTTTTT.

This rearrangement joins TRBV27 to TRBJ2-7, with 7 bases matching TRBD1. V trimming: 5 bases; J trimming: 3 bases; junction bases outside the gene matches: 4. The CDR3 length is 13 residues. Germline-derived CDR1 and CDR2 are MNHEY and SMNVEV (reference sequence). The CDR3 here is CASSADRDYEQYF. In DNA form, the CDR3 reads TGTGCCAGCAGTGCCGACAGGGACTACGAGCAGTACTTC.

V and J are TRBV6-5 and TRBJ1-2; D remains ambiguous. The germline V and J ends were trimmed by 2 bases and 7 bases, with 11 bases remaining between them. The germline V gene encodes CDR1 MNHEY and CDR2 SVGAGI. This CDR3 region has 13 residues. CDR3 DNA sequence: TGTGCCAGCAGTTACGGTAGGAGCAGTGGCTACACCTTC. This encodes CASSYGRSSGYTF.

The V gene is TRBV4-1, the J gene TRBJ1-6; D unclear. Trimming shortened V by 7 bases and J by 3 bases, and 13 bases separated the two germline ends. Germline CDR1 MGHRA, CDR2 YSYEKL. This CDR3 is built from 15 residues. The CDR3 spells CASKNSEGYNSPLHF. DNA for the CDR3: TGCGCCAGCAAGAACAGTGAAGGCTATAATTCACCCCTCCACTTT.

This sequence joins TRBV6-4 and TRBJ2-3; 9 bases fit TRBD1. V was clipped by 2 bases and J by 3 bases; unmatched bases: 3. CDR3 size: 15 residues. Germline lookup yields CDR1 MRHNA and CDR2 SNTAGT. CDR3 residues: CASSDKGQGTDTQYF. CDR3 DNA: TGTGCCAGCAGTGACAAGGGACAGGGAACAGATACGCAGTATTTT.

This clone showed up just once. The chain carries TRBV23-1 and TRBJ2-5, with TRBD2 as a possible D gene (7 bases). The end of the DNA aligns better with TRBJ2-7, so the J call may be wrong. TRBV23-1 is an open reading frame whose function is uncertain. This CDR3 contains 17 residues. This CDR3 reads CASSQTGGPPHSYEQYF. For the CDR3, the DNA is TGCGCCAGCAGTCAGACGGGGGGCCCACCCCATTCCTACGAGCAGTACTTC.

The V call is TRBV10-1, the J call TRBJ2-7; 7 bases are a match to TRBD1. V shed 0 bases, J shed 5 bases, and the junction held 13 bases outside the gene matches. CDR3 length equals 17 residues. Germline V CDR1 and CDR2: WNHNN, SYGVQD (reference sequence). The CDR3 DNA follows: TGCGCCAGCAGTGAGTCTTGCCTGACAGGGAAGGCAGACGAGCAGTACTTC. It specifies CASSESCLTGKADEQYF.

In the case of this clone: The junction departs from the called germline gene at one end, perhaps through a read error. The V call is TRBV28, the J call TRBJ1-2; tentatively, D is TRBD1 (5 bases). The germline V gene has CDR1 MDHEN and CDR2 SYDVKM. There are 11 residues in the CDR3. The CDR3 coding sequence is TGCGGCTCAGGGTCTACCTATGGCTACACCTTC. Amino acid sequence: CGSGSTYGYTF.

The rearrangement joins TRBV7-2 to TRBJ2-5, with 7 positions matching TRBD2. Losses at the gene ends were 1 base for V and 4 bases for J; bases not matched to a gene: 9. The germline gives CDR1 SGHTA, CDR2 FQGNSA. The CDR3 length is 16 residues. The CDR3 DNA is TGTGCCAGCAGCTTAGTTGGCGGGAGTGGGGGAGAGACCCAGTACTTC. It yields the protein CASSLVGGSGGETQYF. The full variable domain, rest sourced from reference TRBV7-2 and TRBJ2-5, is GAGVSQSPSNKVTEKGKDVELRCDPISGHTALYWYRQSLGQGLEFLIYFQGNSAPDKSGLPSDRFSAERTGGSVSTLTIQRTQQEDSAVYLCASSLVGGSGGETQYFGPGTRLLVL.

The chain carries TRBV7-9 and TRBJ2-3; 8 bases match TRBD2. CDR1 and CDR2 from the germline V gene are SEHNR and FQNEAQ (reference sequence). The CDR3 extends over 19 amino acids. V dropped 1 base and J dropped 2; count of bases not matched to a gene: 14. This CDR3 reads CASSLVFSGLADHTDTQYF. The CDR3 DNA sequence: TGTGCCAGCAGCTTAGTATTTTCAGGACTAGCAGATCACACAGATACGCAGTATTTT.

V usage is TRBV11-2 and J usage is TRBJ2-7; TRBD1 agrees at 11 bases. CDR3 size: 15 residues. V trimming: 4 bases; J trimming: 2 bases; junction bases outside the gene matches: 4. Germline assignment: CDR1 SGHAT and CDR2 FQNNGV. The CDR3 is CASSSGQGVPYEQYF. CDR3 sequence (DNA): TGTGCCAGCAGCTCGGGACAGGGGGTCCCCTACGAGCAGTACTTC.